The present entry profiles one T cell receptor (beta chain) with its context. Among the patients, aged 18 to 65, hyperthyroidism was newly diagnosed and had lasted under 2 months. Diagnosis relied on clinical symptoms, serum thyroxine and TRAb, thyroid ultrasound and orbital computed tomography. Template material for amplifying TCR beta CDR3 regions consisted of RNA transcripts. The HTBI primer set served for first-round RT-PCR of the TCR CDR3. TCRdb recomputed calls from the multiplex PCR reads with MiXCR, one row per CDR3 protein. The repertoire has about 350,000 distinct CDR3 sequences, approximately 15% of them found once; the top ten carry 20% to 25%. The data were taken from a study of T cells in Graves' hyperthyroidism and ophthalmopathy. Study background: Peripheral blood was acquired at first diagnosis, ahead of any therapy whatsoever.

Trimming took 4 bases from V and 2 from J; bases not matched to a gene: 6. The CDR3 totals 17 residues. Germline lookup yields CDR1 LGHDT and CDR2 YNNKEL (reference sequence). The chain combines TRBV3-1 with TRBJ1-5; 12 bases are a match to TRBD1. The origin of this receptor is a woman in her thirties with Graves' hyperthyroidism. The sequenced material came from blood. The CDR3 DNA follows: TGTGCCAGCAGCCCGGGACAGGGGGCGTTGGGCAATCAGCCCCAGCATTTT. As protein: CASSPGQGALGNQPQHF.